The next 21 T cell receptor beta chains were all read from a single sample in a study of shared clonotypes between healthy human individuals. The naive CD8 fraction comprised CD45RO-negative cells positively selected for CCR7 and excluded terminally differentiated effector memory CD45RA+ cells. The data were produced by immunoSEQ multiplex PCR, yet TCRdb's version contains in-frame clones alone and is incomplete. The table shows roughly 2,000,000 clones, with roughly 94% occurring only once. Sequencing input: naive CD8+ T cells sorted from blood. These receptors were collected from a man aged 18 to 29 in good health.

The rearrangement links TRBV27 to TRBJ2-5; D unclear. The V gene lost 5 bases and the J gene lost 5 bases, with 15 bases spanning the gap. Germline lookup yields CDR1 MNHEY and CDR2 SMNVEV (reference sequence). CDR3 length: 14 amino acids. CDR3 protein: CASSPYSWSETQYF. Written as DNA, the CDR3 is TGTGCCAGCAGTCCCTACTCTTGGTCGGAGACCCAGTACTTC.

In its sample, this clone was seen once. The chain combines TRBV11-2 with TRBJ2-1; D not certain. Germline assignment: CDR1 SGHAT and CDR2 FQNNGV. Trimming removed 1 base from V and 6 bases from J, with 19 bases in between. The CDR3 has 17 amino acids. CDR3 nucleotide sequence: TGTGCCAGCAGCTTAGCCCCGGACGCCCTCCCTTCCAATGAGCAGTTCTTC. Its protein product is CASSLAPDALPSNEQFF.

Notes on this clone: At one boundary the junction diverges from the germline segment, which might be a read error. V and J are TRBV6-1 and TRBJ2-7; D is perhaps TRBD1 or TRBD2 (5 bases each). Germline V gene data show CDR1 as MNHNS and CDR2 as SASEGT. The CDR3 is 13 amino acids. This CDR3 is CAGSPGRFYEQYF. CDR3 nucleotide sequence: TGTGCCGGCAGTCCGGGACGGTTCTACGAGCAGTACTTC.

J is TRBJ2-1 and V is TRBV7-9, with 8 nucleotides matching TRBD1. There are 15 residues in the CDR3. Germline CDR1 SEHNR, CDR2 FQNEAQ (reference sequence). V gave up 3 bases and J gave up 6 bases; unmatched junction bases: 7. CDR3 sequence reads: CASSFGQGEGNEQFF. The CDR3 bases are TGTGCCAGCAGCTTTGGACAGGGCGAAGGCAATGAGCAGTTCTTC.

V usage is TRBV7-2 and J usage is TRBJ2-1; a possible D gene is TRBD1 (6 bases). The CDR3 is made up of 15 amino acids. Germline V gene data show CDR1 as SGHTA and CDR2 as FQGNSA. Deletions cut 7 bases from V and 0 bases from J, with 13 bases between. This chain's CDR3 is CASIPDSRSYNEQFF. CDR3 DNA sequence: TGTGCCAGCATACCGGACAGTCGCTCCTACAATGAGCAGTTCTTC.

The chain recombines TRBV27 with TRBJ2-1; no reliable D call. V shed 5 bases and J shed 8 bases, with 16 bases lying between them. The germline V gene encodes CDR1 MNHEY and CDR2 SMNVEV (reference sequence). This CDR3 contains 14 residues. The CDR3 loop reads CASSQDPEWDEQFF. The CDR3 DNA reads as TGTGCCAGCAGTCAGGACCCAGAGTGGGATGAGCAGTTCTTC.

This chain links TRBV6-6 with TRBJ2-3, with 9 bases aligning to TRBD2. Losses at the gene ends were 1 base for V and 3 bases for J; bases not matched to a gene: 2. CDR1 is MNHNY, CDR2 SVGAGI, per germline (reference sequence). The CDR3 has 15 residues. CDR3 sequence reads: CASSYFSGSTDTQYF. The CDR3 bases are TGTGCCAGCAGTTACTTTAGCGGGAGTACAGATACGCAGTATTTT.

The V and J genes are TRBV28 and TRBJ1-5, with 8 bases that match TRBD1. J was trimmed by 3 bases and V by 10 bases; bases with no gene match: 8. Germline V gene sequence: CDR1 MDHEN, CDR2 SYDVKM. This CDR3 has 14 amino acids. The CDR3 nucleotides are TGTGCCATCCCCGGACAGGGAGTCAATCAGCCCCAGCATTTT. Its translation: CAIPGQGVNQPQHF.

The CDR3 sequence is CASSSPRGDRRETQYF. The CDR3 coding sequence is TGTGCCAGCAGTTCTCCCCGGGGGGACAGGAGAGAGACCCAGTACTTC. The chain is built from TRBV28 and TRBJ2-5, with D possibly being TRBD1 (8 bases). Germline-derived CDR1 and CDR2 are MDHEN and SYDVKM. This CDR3 contains 16 residues. The V end lost 4 bases, the J end lost 4 bases, and 19 bases lay between the germline ends.

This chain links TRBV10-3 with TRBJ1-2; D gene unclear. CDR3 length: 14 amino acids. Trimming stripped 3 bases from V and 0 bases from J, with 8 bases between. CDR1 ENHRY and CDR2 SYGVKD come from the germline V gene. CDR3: CAISELSTNYGYTF. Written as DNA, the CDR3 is TGTGCCATCAGTGAATTATCAACTAACTATGGCTACACCTTC.

CDR3 residues: CASSRGANQPQHF. The DNA for the CDR3 is TGCGCCAGCAGCCGAGGAGCCAATCAGCCCCAGCATTTT. V and J are TRBV4-1 and TRBJ1-5; D is unresolved. Germline V lookup: CDR1 MGHRA, CDR2 YSYEKL. Trimming pared 4 bases from V and 3 bases from J, leaving 7 bases between. The CDR3 spans 13 residues.

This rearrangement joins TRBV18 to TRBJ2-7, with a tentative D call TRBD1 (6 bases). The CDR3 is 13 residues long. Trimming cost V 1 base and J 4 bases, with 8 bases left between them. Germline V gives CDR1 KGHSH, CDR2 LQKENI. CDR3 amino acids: CASSPRTVYEQYF. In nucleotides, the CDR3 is TGTGCCAGCTCACCACGGACAGTTTACGAGCAGTACTTC.

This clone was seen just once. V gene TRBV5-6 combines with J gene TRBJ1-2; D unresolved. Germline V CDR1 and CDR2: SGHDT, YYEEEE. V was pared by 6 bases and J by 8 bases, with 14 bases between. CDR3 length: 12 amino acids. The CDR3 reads CASTSARLGYTF. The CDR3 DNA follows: TGTGCCAGCACATCAGCACGGTTGGGCTACACCTTC.

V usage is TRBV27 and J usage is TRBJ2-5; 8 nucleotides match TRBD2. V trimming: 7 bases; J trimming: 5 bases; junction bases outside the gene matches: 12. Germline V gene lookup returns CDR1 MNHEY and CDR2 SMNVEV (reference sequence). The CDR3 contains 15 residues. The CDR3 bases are TGTGCCAGCAATAAGTATGGCGGGGGGTTTGAGACCCAGTACTTC. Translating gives CASNKYGGGFETQYF.

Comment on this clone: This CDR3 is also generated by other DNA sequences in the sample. CDR3 amino acids: CASSLGYEQFF. DNA of the CDR3: TGCGCCAGCAGCTTGGGCTATGAGCAGTTCTTC. V is TRBV5-1 and J is TRBJ2-1; D ambiguous. The CDR3 length is 11 residues. Trimming removed 0 bases at V and 8 bases at J, with 3 bases between. Germline loops: CDR1 SGHRS, CDR2 YFSETQ.

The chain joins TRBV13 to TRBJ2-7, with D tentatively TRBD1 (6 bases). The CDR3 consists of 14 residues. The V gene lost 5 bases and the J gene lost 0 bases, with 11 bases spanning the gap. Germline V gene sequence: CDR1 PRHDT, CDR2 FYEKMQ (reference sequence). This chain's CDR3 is CASSRTAGSYEQYF. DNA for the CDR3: TGTGCCAGCAGCCGGACAGCCGGCTCCTACGAGCAGTACTTC.

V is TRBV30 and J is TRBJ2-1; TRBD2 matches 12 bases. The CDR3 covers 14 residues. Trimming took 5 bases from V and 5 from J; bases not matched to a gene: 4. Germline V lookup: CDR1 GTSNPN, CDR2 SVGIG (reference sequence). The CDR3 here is CAWGGLAGHNEQFF. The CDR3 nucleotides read TGTGCCTGGGGGGGACTAGCGGGCCACAATGAGCAGTTCTTC.

The CDR3 spells CASSPGKRIASTDTQYF. The CDR3, as DNA: TGTGCCAGCAGCCCAGGAAAGCGGATCGCTAGCACAGATACGCAGTATTTT. The gene calls are TRBV5-6 and TRBJ2-3, with D perhaps TRBD2 (5 bases). V was pared by 4 bases and J by 0 bases, with 18 bases between. This CDR3 is built from 17 residues. Germline loops: CDR1 SGHDT, CDR2 YYEEEE.

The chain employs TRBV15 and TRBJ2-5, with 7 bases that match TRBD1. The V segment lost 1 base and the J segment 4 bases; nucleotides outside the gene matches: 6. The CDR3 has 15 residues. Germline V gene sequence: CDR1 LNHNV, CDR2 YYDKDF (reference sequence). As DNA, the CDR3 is TGTGCCACCAGCAGAGTGGACAGGTTTCTAGAGACCCAGTACTTC. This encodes CATSRVDRFLETQYF.

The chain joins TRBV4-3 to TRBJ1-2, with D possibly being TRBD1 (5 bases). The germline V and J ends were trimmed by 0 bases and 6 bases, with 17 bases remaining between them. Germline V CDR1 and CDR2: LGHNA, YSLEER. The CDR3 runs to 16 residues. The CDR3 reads CASSQDLLARVDGYTF. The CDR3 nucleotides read TGCGCCAGCAGCCAAGATTTACTCGCCAGGGTGGATGGCTACACCTTC.

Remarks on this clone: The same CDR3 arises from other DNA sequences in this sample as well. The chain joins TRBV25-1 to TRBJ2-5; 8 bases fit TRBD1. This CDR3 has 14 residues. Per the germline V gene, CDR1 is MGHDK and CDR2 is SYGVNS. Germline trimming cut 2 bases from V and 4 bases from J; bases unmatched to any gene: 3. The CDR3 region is CASSEGQGGETQYF. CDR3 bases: TGTGCCAGCAGTGAAGGACAGGGCGGAGAGACCCAGTACTTC.